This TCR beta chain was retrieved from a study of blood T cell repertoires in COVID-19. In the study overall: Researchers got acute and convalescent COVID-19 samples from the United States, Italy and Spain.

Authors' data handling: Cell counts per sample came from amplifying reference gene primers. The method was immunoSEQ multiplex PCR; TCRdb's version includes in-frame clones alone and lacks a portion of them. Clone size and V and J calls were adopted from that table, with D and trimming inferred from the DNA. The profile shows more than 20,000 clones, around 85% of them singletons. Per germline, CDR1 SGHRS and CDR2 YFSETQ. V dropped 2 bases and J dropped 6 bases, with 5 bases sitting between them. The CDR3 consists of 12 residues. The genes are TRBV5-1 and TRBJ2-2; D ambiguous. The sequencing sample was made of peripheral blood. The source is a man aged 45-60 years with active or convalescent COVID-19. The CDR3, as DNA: TGCGCCAGCAGCTTCTACTCCGGGGAGCTGTTTTTT. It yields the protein CASSFYSGELFF.